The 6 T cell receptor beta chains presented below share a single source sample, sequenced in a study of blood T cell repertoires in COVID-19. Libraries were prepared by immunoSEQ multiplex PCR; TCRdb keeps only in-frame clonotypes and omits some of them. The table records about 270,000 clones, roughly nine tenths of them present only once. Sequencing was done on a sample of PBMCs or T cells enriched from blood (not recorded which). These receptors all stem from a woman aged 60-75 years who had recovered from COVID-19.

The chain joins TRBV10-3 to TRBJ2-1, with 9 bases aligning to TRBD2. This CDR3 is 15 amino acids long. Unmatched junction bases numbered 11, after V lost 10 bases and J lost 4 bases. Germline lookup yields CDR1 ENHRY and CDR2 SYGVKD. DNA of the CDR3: TGTGCCACGACTCTTAGCGGGGGAGGATACAATGAGCAGTTCTTC. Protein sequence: CATTLSGGGYNEQFF.

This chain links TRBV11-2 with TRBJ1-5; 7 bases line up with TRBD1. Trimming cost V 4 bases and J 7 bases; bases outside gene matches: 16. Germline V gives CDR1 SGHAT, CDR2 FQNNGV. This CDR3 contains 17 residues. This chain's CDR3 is CASSSQPHRQGGQPQHF. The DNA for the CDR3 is TGTGCCAGCAGCTCCCAACCCCACAGACAGGGAGGACAGCCCCAGCATTTT.

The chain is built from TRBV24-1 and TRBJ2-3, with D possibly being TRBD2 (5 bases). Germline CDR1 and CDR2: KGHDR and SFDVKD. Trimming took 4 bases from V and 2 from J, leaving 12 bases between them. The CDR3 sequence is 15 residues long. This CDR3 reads CATSDYSGNTDTQYF. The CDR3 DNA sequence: TGTGCCACCAGTGACTACAGCGGTAACACAGATACGCAGTATTTT.

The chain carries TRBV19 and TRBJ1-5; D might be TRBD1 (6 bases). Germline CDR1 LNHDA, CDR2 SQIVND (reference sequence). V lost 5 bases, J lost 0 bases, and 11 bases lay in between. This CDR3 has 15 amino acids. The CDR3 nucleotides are TGTGCCAGTAGTGCCGGACAGTATAGCAATCAGCCCCAGCATTTT. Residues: CASSAGQYSNQPQHF.

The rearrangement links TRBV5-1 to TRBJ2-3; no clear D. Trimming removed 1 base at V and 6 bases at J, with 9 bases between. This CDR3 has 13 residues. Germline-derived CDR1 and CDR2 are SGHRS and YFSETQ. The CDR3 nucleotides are TGCGCCAGCAGCTTGTTGGGCAGGGATACGCAGTATTTT. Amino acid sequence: CASSLLGRDTQYF.

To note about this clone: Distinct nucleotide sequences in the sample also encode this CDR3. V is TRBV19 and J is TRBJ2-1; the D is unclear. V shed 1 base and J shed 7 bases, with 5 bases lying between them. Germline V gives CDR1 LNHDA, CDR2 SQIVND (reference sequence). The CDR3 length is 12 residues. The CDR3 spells CASSIGGNEQFF. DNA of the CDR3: TGTGCCAGTAGTATAGGAGGTAATGAGCAGTTCTTC.